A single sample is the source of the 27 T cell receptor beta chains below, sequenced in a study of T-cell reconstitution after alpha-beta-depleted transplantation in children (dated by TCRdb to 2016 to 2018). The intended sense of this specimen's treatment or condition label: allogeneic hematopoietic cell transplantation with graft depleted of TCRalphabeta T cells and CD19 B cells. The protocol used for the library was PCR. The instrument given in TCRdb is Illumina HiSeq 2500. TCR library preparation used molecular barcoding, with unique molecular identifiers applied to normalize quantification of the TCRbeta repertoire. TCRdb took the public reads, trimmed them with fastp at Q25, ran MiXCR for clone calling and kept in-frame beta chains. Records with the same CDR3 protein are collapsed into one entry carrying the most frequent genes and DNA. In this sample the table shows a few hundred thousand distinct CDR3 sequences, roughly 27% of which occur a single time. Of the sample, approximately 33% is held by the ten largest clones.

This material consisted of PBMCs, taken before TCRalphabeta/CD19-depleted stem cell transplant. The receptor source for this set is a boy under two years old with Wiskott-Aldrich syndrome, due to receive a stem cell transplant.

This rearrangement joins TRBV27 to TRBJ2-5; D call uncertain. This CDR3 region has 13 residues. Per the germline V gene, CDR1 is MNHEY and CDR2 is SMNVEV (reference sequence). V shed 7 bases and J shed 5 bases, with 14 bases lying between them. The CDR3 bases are TGTGCCAGCAAAAAAGTGGGAACGGAGACCCAGTACTTC. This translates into CASKKVGTETQYF.

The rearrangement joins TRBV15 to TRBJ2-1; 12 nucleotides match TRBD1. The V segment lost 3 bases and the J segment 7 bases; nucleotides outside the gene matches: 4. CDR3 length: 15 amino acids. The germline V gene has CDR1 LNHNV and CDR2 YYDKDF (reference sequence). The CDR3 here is CATSSWDRGRNEQFF. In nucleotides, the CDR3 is TGTGCCACCAGCAGTTGGGACAGGGGGCGAAATGAGCAGTTCTTC.

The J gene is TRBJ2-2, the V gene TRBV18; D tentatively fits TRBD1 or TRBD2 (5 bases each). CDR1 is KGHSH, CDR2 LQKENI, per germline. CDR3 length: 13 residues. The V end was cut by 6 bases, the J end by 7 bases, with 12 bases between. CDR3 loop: CASSRGTFGELFF. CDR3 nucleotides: TGTGCCAGCTCGAGAGGGACCTTCGGGGAGCTGTTTTTT.

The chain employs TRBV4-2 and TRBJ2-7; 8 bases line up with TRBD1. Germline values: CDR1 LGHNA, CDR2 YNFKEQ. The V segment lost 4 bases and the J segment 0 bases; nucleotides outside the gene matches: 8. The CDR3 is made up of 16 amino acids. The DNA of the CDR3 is TGTGCCAGCAGCCGAACCCGGGACAGGAGCTCCTACGAGCAGTACTTC. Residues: CASSRTRDRSSYEQYF.

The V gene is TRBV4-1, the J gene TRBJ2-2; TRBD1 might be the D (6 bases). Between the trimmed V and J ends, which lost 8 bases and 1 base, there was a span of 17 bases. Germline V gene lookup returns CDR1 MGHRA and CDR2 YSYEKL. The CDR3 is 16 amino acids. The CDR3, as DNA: TGCGCCAGCTCGACCACAGGGCCGTTGAACACCGGGGAGCTGTTTTTT. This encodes CASSTTGPLNTGELFF.

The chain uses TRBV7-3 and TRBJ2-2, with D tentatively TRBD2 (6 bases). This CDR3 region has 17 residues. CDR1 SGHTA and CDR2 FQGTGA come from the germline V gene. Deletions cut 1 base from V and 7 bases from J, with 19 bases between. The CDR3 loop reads CASSLNPLGRVNGELFF. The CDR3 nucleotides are TGTGCCAGCAGCTTAAACCCCCTCGGGAGAGTTAACGGGGAGCTGTTTTTT.

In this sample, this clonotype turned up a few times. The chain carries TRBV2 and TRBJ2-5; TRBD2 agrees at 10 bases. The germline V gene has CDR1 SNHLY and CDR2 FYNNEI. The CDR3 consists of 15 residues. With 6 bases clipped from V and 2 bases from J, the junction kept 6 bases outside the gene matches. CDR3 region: CASRDGLAEQETQYF. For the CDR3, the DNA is TGTGCCAGCAGGGATGGACTAGCGGAACAAGAGACCCAGTACTTC.

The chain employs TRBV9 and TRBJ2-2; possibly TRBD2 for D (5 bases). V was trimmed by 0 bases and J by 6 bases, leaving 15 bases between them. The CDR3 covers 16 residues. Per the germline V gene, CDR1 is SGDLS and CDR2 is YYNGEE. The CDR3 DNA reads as TGTGCCAGCAGCGTAGCCGGGGTAGCGCGTTCCGGGGAGCTGTTTTTT. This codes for CASSVAGVARSGELFF.

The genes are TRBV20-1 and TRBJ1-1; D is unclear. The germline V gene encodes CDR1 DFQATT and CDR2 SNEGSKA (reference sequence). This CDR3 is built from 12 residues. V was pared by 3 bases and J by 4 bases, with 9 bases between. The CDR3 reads CSASRGPTEAFF. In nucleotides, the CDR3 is TGCAGTGCTAGTAGAGGACCCACTGAAGCTTTCTTT.

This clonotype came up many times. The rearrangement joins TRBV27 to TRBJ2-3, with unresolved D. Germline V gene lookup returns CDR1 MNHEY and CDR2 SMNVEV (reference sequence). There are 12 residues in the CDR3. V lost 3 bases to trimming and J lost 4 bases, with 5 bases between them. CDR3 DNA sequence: TGTGCCAGCAGTTTTTCCCCAGATACGCAGTATTTT. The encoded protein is CASSFSPDTQYF.

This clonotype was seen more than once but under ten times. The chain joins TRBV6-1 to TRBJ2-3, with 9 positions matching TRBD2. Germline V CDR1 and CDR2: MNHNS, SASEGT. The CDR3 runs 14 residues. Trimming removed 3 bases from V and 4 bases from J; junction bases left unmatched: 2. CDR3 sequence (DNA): TGTGCCAGCAGTGACAAGCGGGAGGCAGATACGCAGTATTTT. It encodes CASSDKREADTQYF.

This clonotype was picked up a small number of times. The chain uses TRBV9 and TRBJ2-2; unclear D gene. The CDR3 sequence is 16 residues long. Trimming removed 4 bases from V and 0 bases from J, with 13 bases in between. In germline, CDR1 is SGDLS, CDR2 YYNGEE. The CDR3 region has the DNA TGTGCCAGCAGCTATCTGCCGACCGCGAACACCGGGGAGCTGTTTTTT. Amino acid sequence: CASSYLPTANTGELFF. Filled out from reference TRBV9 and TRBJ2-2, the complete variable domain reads DSGVTQTPKHLITATGQRVTLRCSPRSGDLSVYWYQQSLDQGLQFLIQYYNGEERAKGNILERFSAQQFPDLHSELNLSSLELGDSALYFCASSYLPTANTGELFFGEGSRLTVL.

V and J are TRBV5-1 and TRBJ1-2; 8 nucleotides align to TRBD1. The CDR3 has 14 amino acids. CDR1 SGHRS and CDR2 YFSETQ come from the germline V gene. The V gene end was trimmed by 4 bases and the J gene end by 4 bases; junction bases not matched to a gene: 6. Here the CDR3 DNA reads TGCGCCAGCAGCCTAAGAGGACAGGGCTATGGCTACACCTTC. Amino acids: CASSLRGQGYGYTF.

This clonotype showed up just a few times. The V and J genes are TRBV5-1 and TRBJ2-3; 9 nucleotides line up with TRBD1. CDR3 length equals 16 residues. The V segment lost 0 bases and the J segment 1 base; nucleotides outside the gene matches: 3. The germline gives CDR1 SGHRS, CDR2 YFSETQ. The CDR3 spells CASSLDRGHGTDTQYF. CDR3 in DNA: TGCGCCAGCAGCTTGGACAGGGGGCACGGCACAGATACGCAGTATTTT.

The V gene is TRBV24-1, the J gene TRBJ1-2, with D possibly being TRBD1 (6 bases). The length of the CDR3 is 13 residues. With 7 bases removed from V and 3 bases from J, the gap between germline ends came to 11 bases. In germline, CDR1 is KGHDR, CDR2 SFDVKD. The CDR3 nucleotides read TGTGCCACCAGCAGGGGTGAAGACTATGGCTACACCTTC. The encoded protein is CATSRGEDYGYTF.

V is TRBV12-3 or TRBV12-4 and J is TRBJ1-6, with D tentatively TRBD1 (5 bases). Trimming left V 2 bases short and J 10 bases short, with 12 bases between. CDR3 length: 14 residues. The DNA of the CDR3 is TGTGCCAGCAGTTTACGGGGGGTAGCATCACCCCTCCACTTT. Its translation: CASSLRGVASPLHF.

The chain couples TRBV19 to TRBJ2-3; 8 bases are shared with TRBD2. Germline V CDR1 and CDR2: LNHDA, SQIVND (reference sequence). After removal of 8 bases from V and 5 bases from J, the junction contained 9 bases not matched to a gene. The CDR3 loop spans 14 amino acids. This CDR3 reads CASALADIRDTQYF. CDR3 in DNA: TGTGCCAGTGCACTAGCGGATATAAGAGATACGCAGTATTTT. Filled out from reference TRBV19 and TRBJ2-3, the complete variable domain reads DGGITQSPKYLFRKEGQNVTLSCEQNLNHDAMYWYRQDPGQGLRLIYYSQIVNDFQKGDIAEGYSVSREKKESFPLTVTSAQKNPTAFYLCASALADIRDTQYFGPGTRLTVL.

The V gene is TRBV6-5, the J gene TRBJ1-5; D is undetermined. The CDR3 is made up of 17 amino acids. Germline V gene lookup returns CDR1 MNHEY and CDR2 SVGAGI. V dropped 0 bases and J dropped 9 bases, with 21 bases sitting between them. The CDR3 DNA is TGTGCCAGCAGTTACTCGAGTGGCGGCGCCGGCGCATCGCCCCAGCATTTT. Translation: CASSYSSGGAGASPQHF.

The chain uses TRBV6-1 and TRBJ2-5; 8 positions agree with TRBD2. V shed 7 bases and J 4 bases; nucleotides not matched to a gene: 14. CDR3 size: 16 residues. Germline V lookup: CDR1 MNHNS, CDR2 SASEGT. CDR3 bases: TGTGCCAGCACGCACTGGTCCGGGAGGGCCCCAGAGACCCAGTACTTC. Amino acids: CASTHWSGRAPETQYF.

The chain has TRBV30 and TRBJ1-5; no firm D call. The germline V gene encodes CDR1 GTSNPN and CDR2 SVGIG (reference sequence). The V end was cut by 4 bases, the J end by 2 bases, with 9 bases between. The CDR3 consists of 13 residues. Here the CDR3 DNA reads TGTGCCTGGAATGGCAGAGGCAATCAGCCCCAGCATTTT. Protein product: CAWNGRGNQPQHF.

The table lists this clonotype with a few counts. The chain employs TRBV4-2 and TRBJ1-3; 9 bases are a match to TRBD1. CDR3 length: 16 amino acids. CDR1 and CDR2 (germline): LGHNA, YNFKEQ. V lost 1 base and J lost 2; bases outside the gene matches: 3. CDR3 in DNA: TGTGCCAGCAGCCAAGGGGACAGGGAAGCTGGAAACACCATATATTTT. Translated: CASSQGDREAGNTIYF.

CDR3 sequence: CANPRNPLAGQETQYF. DNA for the CDR3: TGCGCCAACCCTAGAAACCCACTAGCGGGGCAAGAGACCCAGTACTTC. The V and J genes are TRBV5-1 and TRBJ2-5; 10 nucleotides align to TRBD2. Germline CDR1 is SGHRS and CDR2 is YFSETQ. Unmatched junction bases numbered 13, after V lost 9 bases and J lost 2 bases. This CDR3 is 16 amino acids long.

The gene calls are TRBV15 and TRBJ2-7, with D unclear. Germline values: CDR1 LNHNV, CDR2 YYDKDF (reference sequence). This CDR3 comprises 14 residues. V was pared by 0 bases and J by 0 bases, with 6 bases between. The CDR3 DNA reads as TGTGCCACCAGCAGAGAACGGTACTCCTACGAGCAGTACTTC. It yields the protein CATSRERYSYEQYF.

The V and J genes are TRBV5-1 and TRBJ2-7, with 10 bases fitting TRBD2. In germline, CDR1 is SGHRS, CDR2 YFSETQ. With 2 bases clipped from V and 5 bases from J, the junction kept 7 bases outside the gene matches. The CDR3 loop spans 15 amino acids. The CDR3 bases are TGCGCCAGCAGCTTATCGCTAGCGGGAGTAAACGAGCAGTACTTC. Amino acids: CASSLSLAGVNEQYF. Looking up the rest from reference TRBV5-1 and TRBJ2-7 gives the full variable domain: KAGVTQTPRYLIKTRGQQVTLSCSPISGHRSVSWYQQTPGQGLQFLFEYFSETQRNKGNFPGRFSGRQFSNSRSEMNVSTLELGDSALYLCASSLSLAGVNEQYFGPGTRLTVT.

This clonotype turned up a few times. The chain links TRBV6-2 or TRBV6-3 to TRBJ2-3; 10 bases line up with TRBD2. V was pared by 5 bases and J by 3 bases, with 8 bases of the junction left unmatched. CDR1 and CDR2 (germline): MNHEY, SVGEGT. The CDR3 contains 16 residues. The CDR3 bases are TGTGCCAGCAGTACTCCCGGGACTAGCGAGACAGATACGCAGTATTTT. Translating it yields CASSTPGTSETDTQYF.

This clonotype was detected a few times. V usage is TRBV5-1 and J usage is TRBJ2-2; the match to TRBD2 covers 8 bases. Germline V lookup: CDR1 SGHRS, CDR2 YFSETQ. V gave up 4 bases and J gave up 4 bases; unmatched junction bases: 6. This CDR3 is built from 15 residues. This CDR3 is CASSLSGRTTGELFF. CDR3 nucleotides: TGCGCCAGCAGCCTGAGCGGGAGAACCACCGGGGAGCTGTTTTTT.

The CDR3 nucleotides are TGCGCCAGCAGCTTCGGGACTAGCGGCCTCAGTGAGCAGTTCTTC. Protein: CASSFGTSGLSEQFF. The chain couples TRBV5-1 to TRBJ2-1; 11 positions agree with TRBD2. Per germline, CDR1 SGHRS and CDR2 YFSETQ. The CDR3 has 15 amino acids. Germline trimming cut 2 bases from V and 9 bases from J; bases unmatched to any gene: 7.